The TCR beta chain described here comes from a study of vaccination and CD4 T cells after COVID-19. About the research overall: Sampling that followed vaccination took place a median around 71 days after dose two, within a range of 14 to 241.

This clonotype was seen a handful of times. Its antigen remains unidentified. Germline lookup yields CDR1 SNHLY and CDR2 FYNNEI. Trimming took off 6 bases at V and 2 bases at J, with 21 bases between the two ends. The CDR3 totals 17 residues. The sample's treatment: roughly ten-day PBMC culture with coronavirus spike peptide pools or control peptides (ViraFEST assay). Scientists ran DNA taken from cultured CD4+ T cells through the Oncomine TCR Beta short-read assay for sequencing. MiXCR was run by TCRdb on the PCR reads, yielding one entry per CDR3 protein. The sample includes 12,000 or so distinct CDR3 sequences, around 75% of them seen just once.

Sequencing was done on a sample of CD4+ T cells from blood, cultured in vitro. The J gene is TRBJ2-3, the V gene TRBV2; weak D call: TRBD1 (5 bases). The receptor was isolated from a human donor who had recovered from COVID-19. CDR3 sequence reads: CASRLGLSLVITDTQYF. In DNA, the CDR3 is TGTGCCAGCAGGCTGGGGCTATCCTTGGTAATCACAGATACGCAGTATTTT.